Listed below are T cell receptor beta chains from one sample, sequenced in a study of siplizumab effects on memory and regulatory T cells. Some clones are missing from TCRdb's copy, which holds only in-frame ones; the method was immunoSEQ multiplex PCR. The table has about 110,000 clones, roughly 92% seen once; the top ten hold 1% to 1.5%. The sample taken for sequencing was CD4+ T cells sorted from blood. Receptors were obtained from a human donor in good health. CDR3s include the opening cysteine and the closing phenylalanine or tryptophan. D genes are given only for firm matches. Part of the rows lack a size; the others show once, few, many or a class for expanded clones.

d_gene: TRBD2; v_gene: TRBV11-2; j_gene: TRBJ2-3; abundance: .; CDR3nt: TGTGCCAGCAGCTCTAGCGGGAGGGCCCCAGATACGCAGTATTTT; CDR3aa: CASSSSGRAPDTQYF
d_gene: .; v_gene: TRBV15; j_gene: TRBJ2-3; abundance: .; CDR3nt: TGTGCCACCCGGGCCGGGAAGGGCACAGATACGCAGTATTTT; CDR3aa: CATRAGKGTDTQYF
d_gene: .; v_gene: TRBV21-1; j_gene: TRBJ2-7; abundance: .; CDR3nt: TGTGCCAGCAGCAAAGACCGGGACAGGGGCGACGAGCAGTACTTC; CDR3aa: CASSKDRDRGDEQYF
d_gene: TRBD1; v_gene: TRBV27; j_gene: TRBJ2-7; abundance: .; CDR3nt: TGTGCCAGCAGTTTTCGGACAGGCTACTACGAGCAGTACTTC; CDR3aa: CASSFRTGYYEQYF
d_gene: .; v_gene: TRBV5-6; j_gene: TRBJ2-1; abundance: few; CDR3nt: TGTGCCAGCAGCTTGGATCTAAATATAATAGATGAGCAGTTCTTC; CDR3aa: CASSLDLNIIDEQFF
d_gene: .; v_gene: TRBV5-4; j_gene: TRBJ2-1; abundance: .; CDR3nt: TGTGCCAGCAGTTTCAGCGCGTCCTCCTACAATGAGCAGTTCTTC; CDR3aa: CASSFSASSYNEQFF
d_gene: .; v_gene: TRBV10-3; j_gene: TRBJ1-2; abundance: .; CDR3nt: TGTGCCATCAGTGAGTCGGGGGCCTTGGGCTATGGCTACACCTTC; CDR3aa: CAISESGALGYGYTF
d_gene: .; v_gene: TRBV5-1; j_gene: TRBJ2-3; abundance: .; CDR3nt: TGCGCCAGCACCCGGGAGCGGAGCACAGATACGCAGTATTTT; CDR3aa: CASTRERSTDTQYF
d_gene: .; v_gene: TRBV7-2; j_gene: TRBJ2-4; abundance: .; CDR3nt: TGTGCCAGCAGCTTAAAGGGCGTTCAAAAAGGAAACATTCAGTACTTC; CDR3aa: CASSLKGVQKGNIQYF
d_gene: .; v_gene: TRBV6-6; j_gene: TRBJ2-7; abundance: .; CDR3nt: TGTGCCAGCAGCCCACAGATAGGCGCCTACGAGCAGTACTTC; CDR3aa: CASSPQIGAYEQYF
d_gene: .; v_gene: TRBV18; j_gene: TRBJ2-3; abundance: .; CDR3nt: TGTGCCAGCTCACCGCAGGCAGATACGCAGTATTTT; CDR3aa: CASSPQADTQYF
d_gene: .; v_gene: TRBV29-1; j_gene: TRBJ2-1; abundance: .; CDR3nt: TGCAGCGTTTCCTATCACGCGGCAGGCAATGAGCAGTTCTTC; CDR3aa: CSVSYHAAGNEQFF
d_gene: .; v_gene: TRBV5-4; j_gene: TRBJ1-2; abundance: .; CDR3nt: TGTGCCAGCAGCCCCCGACCAGGGGATGGCTACACCTTC; CDR3aa: CASSPRPGDGYTF
d_gene: .; v_gene: TRBV6-5; j_gene: TRBJ1-1; abundance: .; CDR3nt: TGTGCCAGCCGCCTAGGGGCGGCTGGAAACACTGAAGCTTTCTTT; CDR3aa: CASRLGAAGNTEAFF
d_gene: .; v_gene: TRBV19; j_gene: TRBJ2-5; abundance: once; CDR3nt: TGTGCCAGTAGTATCGTGGCAGACCAAGAGACCCAGTACTTC; CDR3aa: CASSIVADQETQYF
d_gene: TRBD2; v_gene: TRBV2; j_gene: TRBJ2-3; abundance: .; CDR3nt: TGTGCCAGCAGAGCCTTAGCGGGAGAGGAGGATACGCAGTATTTT; CDR3aa: CASRALAGEEDTQYF
d_gene: TRBD2; v_gene: TRBV6-5; j_gene: TRBJ2-1; abundance: once; CDR3nt: TGTGCCAGCAGTTATCGGGCTAGCGGGAGAGTCAATGAGCAGTTCTTC; CDR3aa: CASSYRASGRVNEQFF
d_gene: .; v_gene: TRBV7-3; j_gene: TRBJ2-2; abundance: .; CDR3nt: TGTGCCAGCAGGATAGCGAGGAACACCGGGGAGCTGTTTTTT; CDR3aa: CASRIARNTGELFF
d_gene: TRBD2; v_gene: TRBV11-1; j_gene: TRBJ2-1; abundance: .; CDR3nt: TGTGCCAGCAGATTCCCGGGACTAGCGACGAATGAGCAGTTCTTC; CDR3aa: CASRFPGLATNEQFF
d_gene: .; v_gene: TRBV18; j_gene: TRBJ2-7; abundance: .; CDR3nt: TGTGCCAGCTCCCTAAATCCGGCGAGGGGTGCCTCGTACGAGCAGTACTTC; CDR3aa: CASSLNPARGASYEQYF
d_gene: TRBD1; v_gene: TRBV7-2; j_gene: TRBJ1-6; abundance: .; CDR3nt: TGTGCCAGCAGCGCCGGACAGGGGGAGAGCAGAAATTCACCCCTCCACTTT; CDR3aa: CASSAGQGESRNSPLHF